This entry describes one T cell receptor (beta chain). A much larger clone differs from this one at a single base, so this may be a read error. The source of the sample is a study of molecular identifiers for immune sequencing clone quantification. Via MiXCR, TCRdb re-called the PCR reads, giving one row per CDR3 protein. The table shows 460,000 or so distinct CDR3 sequences, with approximately 25% occurring only once. The CDR3 is 13 amino acids. CDR1 and CDR2 from the germline V gene are MNHEY and SVGAGI. Material: naive CD8+ T cells from blood, with Jurkat cell RNA spiked in. Subset defined: FACS-sorted CD8+CD4-CCR7+CD45RA+ naive T cells. The source is a human donor in good health. Some libraries in this study had Jurkat cell RNA spiked in. The genes are TRBV6-5 and TRBJ2-1; D gene uncertain. The CDR3 is CASSSLVYSEQFF. DNA for the CDR3: TGTGCCAGCAGTTCCCTGGTCTACAGTGAGCAGTTCTTC.